The clone carrying this TCR beta chain has just a few counts. Whenever a sample was processed, at least 6.5 million PBMCs were isolated. Total RNA was extracted at no less than 5.5 micrograms per sample. The germline V gene has CDR1 DFQATT and CDR2 SNEGSKA (reference sequence). There are 17 residues in the CDR3. V lost 6 bases to trimming and J lost 1 base; unmatched junction nucleotides: 12. The use of a sample-barcoded 5' primer and a J-beta primer mix characterized a second PCR of roughly 7 to 11 cycles. The template-switch adaptor was a 5' adaptor with 12 random nucleotides. It tagged each cDNA molecule. Every sample gave at least 2.5 million paired-end reads containing CDR3. A single record per CDR3 protein comes from TCRdb applying MiXCR to the 5' RACE reads. Of approximately 400,000 distinct CDR3 sequences listed, about 52% are singletons. The data originate from a study of blood T cells in healthy people across ages.

The sequenced material came from blood. The clonotype originates from a man between 60 and 70 years old in good health. This chain uses TRBV20-1 with TRBJ2-3; 11 bases agree with TRBD2. The DNA for the CDR3 is TGCAGTGCCCCCTCCGCCCTAGCGGGAGGTCGCACAGATACGCAGTATTTT. Its translation: CSAPSALAGGRTDTQYF.